These T cell receptor beta chains were read from a single sample in a study of blood T cell repertoires in COVID-19. Produced via immunoSEQ multiplex PCR; TCRdb's table is partial and in-frame only. The data show 150,000 to 250,000 clones, around four fifths seen once. The sequencing sample was made of peripheral blood. All receptors derive from a human donor with acute or convalescent COVID-19. The donor label of this sample is uncertain. Each CDR3 is given without its conserved first and last residue.

v_call: TRBV30; cdr3_aa: AWSLDSISGNTIY
v_call: TRBV7-4; cdr3_aa: ASSLPQPGQWTYNEQF
v_call: TRBV5-4; cdr3_aa: ASSPRASGRTLTGELF
v_call: TRBV6-1; cdr3_aa: ASSEQATGNTIY
v_call: TRBV14; cdr3_aa: ASSQGDRQPHGGYT
v_call: TRBV2; cdr3_aa: ASSEAQGIYYGYT
v_call: TRBV19; cdr3_aa: ASSIDLWQAAQYGYT
v_call: TRBV27; cdr3_aa: ASRSVDTQY
v_call: TRBV19; cdr3_aa: ASSSSAGRLY
v_call: TRBV3-1/TRBV3-2; cdr3_aa: ASSFQGAGTEAF
v_call: TRBV3-1/TRBV3-2; cdr3_aa: ASSQDTLVGNEQF
v_call: TRBV6-5; cdr3_aa: ASKDRGGYT
v_call: TRBV7-9; cdr3_aa: ASSLGGQVPYEQY
v_call: TRBV27; cdr3_aa: ASRGLAGGGETQY
v_call: TRBV3-1/TRBV3-2; cdr3_aa: ASSRGTDTQY
v_call: TRBV3-1/TRBV3-2; cdr3_aa: ASSHWDRVSTDTQY
v_call: TRBV7-6; cdr3_aa: ASSLGHNQPQH
v_call: TRBV19; cdr3_aa: ASSGQLLATNEKLF
v_call: TRBV4-3; cdr3_aa: ASSQGVLSNQPQH
v_call: TRBV9; cdr3_aa: ASSVIMNTEAF
v_call: TRBV6-5; cdr3_aa: ASRLLAEINNEQF
v_call: TRBV5-1; cdr3_aa: ASSLGTGGQPQH
v_call: TRBV28; cdr3_aa: ASSSVTSQETQY
v_call: TRBV27; cdr3_aa: ASSRPGRGFEKLF
v_call: TRBV27; cdr3_aa: ASSLREGTYEQY
v_call: TRBV29-1; cdr3_aa: SVERGMNTEAF
v_call: TRBV5-8; cdr3_aa: ASSLVPGRHTEAF
v_call: TRBV9; cdr3_aa: ASSGGGQGFYNEQF
v_call: TRBV5-1; cdr3_aa: ASSPKTSTSTDTQY
v_call: TRBV19; cdr3_aa: ASRGLAGRNEQF
v_call: TRBV11-2; cdr3_aa: ASSLASGSETQY
v_call: TRBV2; cdr3_aa: ASSEVGEKLF
v_call: TRBV9; cdr3_aa: ASSVDGTSAYEQY
v_call: TRBV7-2; cdr3_aa: ASSPRQGRANEKLF
v_call: TRBV6-1; cdr3_aa: ASSDGGAGQH
v_call: TRBV30; cdr3_aa: ACARGHNSPLH
v_call: TRBV7-2; cdr3_aa: ASSLGGSSGNTIY
v_call: TRBV28; cdr3_aa: ASTTLTSMEAF
v_call: TRBV12-3/TRBV12-4; cdr3_aa: ASSIGPSEAF
v_call: TRBV27; cdr3_aa: ASSFLHPGTPNYNEQF
v_call: TRBV11-3; cdr3_aa: ASSPRTSGTANTGELF
v_call: TRBV2; cdr3_aa: ATQGALSSYNSPLH
v_call: TRBV18; cdr3_aa: ASSPLAGVEDTQY
v_call: TRBV11-2; cdr3_aa: ASSLTGTSGNTIY
v_call: TRBV6-2/TRBV6-3; cdr3_aa: ASSYSTSGSRRNEQF
v_call: TRBV19; cdr3_aa: AWPREIYEQY
v_call: TRBV3-1/TRBV3-2; cdr3_aa: ASSQGGRRAF
v_call: TRBV16; cdr3_aa: ASSQGTVQPNQPQH
v_call: TRBV11-3; cdr3_aa: ASSSGTSNGELF
v_call: TRBV7-3; cdr3_aa: ASSLNGREDNEQF
v_call: TRBV13; cdr3_aa: ASSAGGQGNTEAF
v_call: TRBV12-5; cdr3_aa: ASGPGGGVGT
v_call: TRBV30; cdr3_aa: AWGAGVGKNIQY
v_call: TRBV19; cdr3_aa: ASSNTGYSNQPQH
v_call: TRBV2; cdr3_aa: ASSEEGVRTEAF
v_call: TRBV6-5; cdr3_aa: ASSGRGGSDYGYT
v_call: TRBV11-3; cdr3_aa: ASSLVQTGEQF
v_call: TRBV27; cdr3_aa: ASSLSWQGGTEAF
v_call: TRBV7-2; cdr3_aa: ASSFGGRSITGELF
v_call: TRBV29-1; cdr3_aa: SVDGGYYGYT